The 5 T cell receptor beta chains below were found in one sample sequenced in a study of beta chain features in type 1 diabetes. General observations from the study: In all four CD4+ subsets, TCRB CDR3 length was significantly, moderately reduced in type 1 diabetes.

The entirety of the isolated RNA underwent reverse transcription, so expressed TCRB transcripts were sequenced. Assay: immunoSEQ multiplex PCR; the TCRdb copy retains only in-frame clones and omits some. This sample carries around 300,000 clones, 15% of them seen once, and the ten largest clones take roughly 0.015%. The antigens these receptors bind are not known. Material for sequencing was naive CD4+ T cells from blood. Receptor source: a man between 18 and 29 years old with type 1 diabetes.

This clone occurred a few times. This chain links TRBV7-2 with TRBJ2-5; 14 nucleotides align to TRBD2. V was clipped by 5 bases and J by 5 bases; unmatched bases: 4. The germline V gene encodes CDR1 SGHTA and CDR2 FQGNSA. The CDR3 is 15 amino acids. CDR3 sequence reads: CASSVGLAGVETQYF. The CDR3 coding sequence is TGTGCCAGCAGCGTGGGACTAGCGGGGGTGGAGACCCAGTACTTC.

The rearrangement joins TRBV18 to TRBJ1-1; D gene unclear. Germline V gives CDR1 KGHSH, CDR2 LQKENI. Between the trimmed V and J ends, which lost 6 bases and 4 bases, there was a span of 9 bases. The CDR3 totals 12 residues. CDR3 in DNA: TGTGCCAGCTCCTACTATGGCACTGAAGCTTTCTTT. This translates into CASSYYGTEAFF.

The CDR3 sequence: CASRLAGSSYNEQFF. The CDR3, as DNA: TGTGCCAGCAGACTAGCGGGGAGCTCCTACAATGAGCAGTTCTTC. The chain carries TRBV2 and TRBJ2-1; 10 nucleotides line up with TRBD2. The germline V gene encodes CDR1 SNHLY and CDR2 FYNNEI. The CDR3 extends over 15 amino acids. J gave up 0 bases and V 6 bases, and 2 bases lay outside the gene matches.

The V and J genes are TRBV7-2 and TRBJ2-1; D is perhaps TRBD2 (5 bases). CDR1 is SGHTA and CDR2 is FQGNSA in the germline V gene. There are 13 residues in the CDR3. The V end was cut by 5 bases, the J end by 10 bases, with 15 bases between. The CDR3 nucleotides are TGTGCCAGCAGCCCAGCGGTCTTGGACGAGCAGTTCTTC. Translating gives CASSPAVLDEQFF.

The CDR3 coding sequence is TGTGCCAGCAGTTCGGGACAGGGCAATGAAAAACTGTTTTTT. This gives the protein CASSSGQGNEKLFF. The chain couples TRBV27 to TRBJ1-4; 9 positions agree with TRBD1. This CDR3 is built from 14 residues. Unmatched junction bases numbered 2, after V lost 4 bases and J lost 5 bases. Germline assignment: CDR1 MNHEY and CDR2 SMNVEV (reference sequence).